Listed below are T cell receptor beta chains from one sample, sequenced in a study of T cell changes during pregnancy in multiple sclerosis. Some clones are missing from TCRdb's copy, which holds only in-frame ones; the method was immunoSEQ multiplex PCR. The sample gives under 35,000 clones, over 75% of which show up once; approximately 5.8% is in the top ten. The sequencing here drew on CD8+ T cells from peripheral blood mononuclear cells, taken in the second trimester of pregnancy. These receptors were collected from a female donor with multiple sclerosis, enrolled in a pregnancy study. Each CDR3 is given with its conserved first and last residue. A D gene is named only where the DNA matches it firmly. Clone sizes are given selectively: once, few, many, or a class where the clone is expanded.

CDR3nt	CDR3aa	v_gene	j_gene	len	abundance	d_gene
TGCGCCAGCAGCCAAGCCTGGGACAGGGACCCCACAGATACGCAGTATTTT	CASSQAWDRDPTDTQYF	TRBV4-3	TRBJ2-3	17	.	TRBD1
TGTGCCAGCAGCCCCCGACTAGCGGGTAGTGTCACAGATACGCAGTATTTT	CASSPRLAGSVTDTQYF	TRBV9	TRBJ2-3	17	.	TRBD2
TGCGCCAGCAGCCAAGGGACTAGCGGAGATACGCAGTATTTT	CASSQGTSGDTQYF	TRBV4-3	TRBJ2-3	14	.	TRBD2
TGTGCCAGTAGTATAGAAGTGGGAGAGGCTTACAATCAGCCCCAGCATTTT	CASSIEVGEAYNQPQHF	TRBV19	TRBJ1-5	17	.	.
TGTGCCAGCAGCTTAGTGAACTGGGCAGGCCAAGAGACCCAGTACTTC	CASSLVNWAGQETQYF	TRBV11-1	TRBJ2-5	16	.	.
TGTGCCAGCAGAGTAGCGGTACAAGAGACCCAGTACTTC	CASRVAVQETQYF	TRBV6-1	TRBJ2-5	13	.	.
TGTGCCAGCAGTTACTCCGGGACAGAGAACACCGGGGAGCTGTTTTTT	CASSYSGTENTGELFF	TRBV6-6	TRBJ2-2	16	.	TRBD1
TGTGCCAACTCGCCGGGGGGATACTCTTCCGGGGCCAAAAACATTCAGTACTTC	CANSPGGYSSGAKNIQYF	TRBV19	TRBJ2-4	18	.	TRBD2
TGTGCCAGCAGTTCCAACACCCTTAGCACAGATACGCAGTATTTT	CASSSNTLSTDTQYF	TRBV27	TRBJ2-3	15	.	.
TGTGCCAGCAGCCCCCTTTGGGGGGATGAGCAGTTCTTC	CASSPLWGDEQFF	TRBV7-9	TRBJ2-1	13	.	.
TGTGCCAGCAGTTACTGGGACAGACCCCTCTACACCTTC	CASSYWDRPLYTF	TRBV6-6	TRBJ1-2	13	.	TRBD1
TGTGCCAGAAGCTCGACCGGACTAACGGGAGACTACTACAATGAGCAGTTCTTC	CARSSTGLTGDYYNEQFF	TRBV7-5	TRBJ2-1	18	.	.
TGCGCCAGCAGCCAAGTCCACAGGGTTTTAACAGATACGCAGTATTTT	CASSQVHRVLTDTQYF	TRBV4-3	TRBJ2-3	16	.	.
TGTGCCAGCAGCCCCCGAAGTGACCGGGAGCAATACAATGAGCAGTTCTTC	CASSPRSDREQYNEQFF	TRBV7-9	TRBJ2-1	17	.	.
TGTGCCTGGGAATCCCTAGGAATGAACACTGAAGCTTTCTTT	CAWESLGMNTEAFF	TRBV30	TRBJ1-1	14	.	.
TGTGCCAGCAGCCCAAGACCCACAGGGGGTCGGGAAAAACTGTTTTTT	CASSPRPTGGREKLFF	TRBV7-9	TRBJ1-4	16	few	TRBD1
TGTGCCAGCAGTTTATGGTGGCAAGGGGGTAATGAGCAGTTCTTC	CASSLWWQGGNEQFF	TRBV28	TRBJ2-1	15	.	.
TGCGCCAGCAGCCAACCCGGGAACTACGAGCAGTACTTC	CASSQPGNYEQYF	TRBV4-1	TRBJ2-7	13	.	.
TGCGCCAGCAGCCAACTGACCGGGACAGCCCAGGGGGCTGAAGCTTTCTTT	CASSQLTGTAQGAEAFF	TRBV4-1	TRBJ1-1	17	once	TRBD1
TGCGCCAGCAGCCAAGATGAGGCCTCTGGGGCCAACGTCCTGACTTTC	CASSQDEASGANVLTF	TRBV4-1	TRBJ2-6	16	.	.
TGTGCCACTCGAGGGGGCTACGAGCAGTACTTC	CATRGGYEQYF	TRBV27	TRBJ2-7	11	.	.
TGTGCCAGCAGTTACGGCGGAGGGGCAGGGGAAAAACTGTTTTTT	CASSYGGGAGEKLFF	TRBV28	TRBJ1-4	15	once	.
TGTGCCAGCAGCCTCGAGAGCGGGAGGGTTAGTGTGGATACGCAGTATTTT	CASSLESGRVSVDTQYF	TRBV28	TRBJ2-3	17	once	TRBD2
TGTGCCAGCAGCTCCCTTCGACAGGAAAACATTCAGTACTTC	CASSSLRQENIQYF	TRBV7-9	TRBJ2-4	14	.	.
TGTGCCAGCAGCCCCCAAACCGCGGCCACCGGCACAGATACGCAGTATTTT	CASSPQTAATGTDTQYF	TRBV7-3	TRBJ2-3	17	.	.
TGTGCCAGCAGTACAAATACACCCAAACGGGGGATTTACTCCTACGAGCAGTACTTC	CASSTNTPKRGIYSYEQYF	TRBV28	TRBJ2-7	19	.	.
TGTGCCAGCAGCCAACTAGGGGGGACAGGTGGCTACACCTTC	CASSQLGGTGGYTF	TRBV14	TRBJ1-2	14	few	TRBD1
TGTGCCAGCAGCGGAGGGACAGACCCTTATGGCTACACCTTC	CASSGGTDPYGYTF	TRBV5-6	TRBJ1-2	14	.	TRBD1
TGTGCCAGCAACAGGGAACTGGAATACAATGAGCAGTTCTTC	CASNRELEYNEQFF	TRBV6-1	TRBJ2-1	14	.	.
TGTGCCAGCAGCCCCTCGTCGGGGGAGTACACTGAAGCTTTCTTT	CASSPSSGEYTEAFF	TRBV7-8	TRBJ1-1	15	.	.
TGTGCCAGCAGCTTAAGGGGCGGTTACGAGCAGTACTTC	CASSLRGGYEQYF	TRBV7-9	TRBJ2-7	13	.	.
TGTGCCAGCAGCCCCCTTACCAGGGCTAATGAGCAGTTCTTC	CASSPLTRANEQFF	TRBV11-2	TRBJ2-1	14	.	.
TGTGCCAGCAGTGAGCGGGTCACAGATACGCAGTATTTT	CASSERVTDTQYF	TRBV4-2	TRBJ2-3	13	.	.
TGTGCCAGTACAGGGGTAGACGGGGAGCTGTTTTTT	CASTGVDGELFF	TRBV28	TRBJ2-2	12	.	TRBD1
TGTGCCAGCAGTCGGACTAGCGAGAATGAGCAGTTCTTC	CASSRTSENEQFF	TRBV6-4	TRBJ2-1	13	.	TRBD2
TGCGCCAGCAGCCAAGAAACAGGATCCGGGGCCAACGTCCTGACTTTC	CASSQETGSGANVLTF	TRBV4-3	TRBJ2-6	16	.	.
TGTGCCAGCAGTACGACTAGCCTCCATGAGCAGTTCTTC	CASSTTSLHEQFF	TRBV27	TRBJ2-1	13	.	TRBD2
TGCGCCAGCAGCCAGGGGGGGAACTATGGCTACACCTTC	CASSQGGNYGYTF	TRBV4-1	TRBJ1-2	13	.	.
TGTGCCATCAGACCGGACACAAACTCCTACGAGCAGTACTTC	CAIRPDTNSYEQYF	TRBV10-3	TRBJ2-7	14	.	.
TGCGCCAGCAGCTTGGCGGCCGGGACAGGGGGCTACACCTTC	CASSLAAGTGGYTF	TRBV5-1	TRBJ1-2	14	.	TRBD1
TGTGCCAGCAGCCCGACAGGGACCGCGGGCTACACCTTC	CASSPTGTAGYTF	TRBV27	TRBJ1-2	13	.	TRBD1
TGTGCCAGCAGCTTAGGAAGACTGTCCTCTGGAAACACCATATATTTT	CASSLGRLSSGNTIYF	TRBV7-2	TRBJ1-3	16	.	.
TGTGCCACCAGCAGAGAGGGGAGGTCCGGGGAGCTGTTTTTT	CATSREGRSGELFF	TRBV15	TRBJ2-2	14	.	.
TGCGCCAGCAGCCAAGATTCGTGGAGCACTGAAGCTTTCTTT	CASSQDSWSTEAFF	TRBV4-3	TRBJ1-1	14	.	.
TGTGCCAGCAGCGTACCCGGAGGGGCCGGGGAGCTGTTTTTT	CASSVPGGAGELFF	TRBV7-9	TRBJ2-2	14	.	.
TGCGCCAGCAGGACCTCCCCGACTAGCGGGAGGTATACAGATACGCAGTATTTT	CASRTSPTSGRYTDTQYF	TRBV5-1	TRBJ2-3	18	.	TRBD2
TGTGCCAGCAGTGAAGCGCCAGGGGCGAACACTGAAGCTTTCTTT	CASSEAPGANTEAFF	TRBV6-1	TRBJ1-1	15	few	.
TGTGCCAGCAGTTTTTCCCAGGGGAGTGGCACTGAAGCTTTCTTT	CASSFSQGSGTEAFF	TRBV27	TRBJ1-1	15	.	.
TGCGCCAGCAGCCACGGGACTCGTTCGGAGGAGCAGTTCTTC	CASSHGTRSEEQFF	TRBV4-3	TRBJ2-1	14	.	.
TGCGCCAGCAGCCGCACCCTTAGCGGACCGCTAAACAATGAGCAGTTCTTC	CASSRTLSGPLNNEQFF	TRBV4-3	TRBJ2-1	17	.	.
TGCGCCAGCAGCCAAGATACCAGGGCTAACTATGGCTACACCTTC	CASSQDTRANYGYTF	TRBV4-3	TRBJ1-2	15	.	.
TGTGCCAGCAGCCGGGCGGGGGCTGTGGGGCAGCCCCAGCATTTT	CASSRAGAVGQPQHF	TRBV7-2	TRBJ1-5	15	.	.
TGTGCCAGCAGCCCCTCCGACACATATGGCTACACCTTC	CASSPSDTYGYTF	TRBV28	TRBJ1-2	13	.	.